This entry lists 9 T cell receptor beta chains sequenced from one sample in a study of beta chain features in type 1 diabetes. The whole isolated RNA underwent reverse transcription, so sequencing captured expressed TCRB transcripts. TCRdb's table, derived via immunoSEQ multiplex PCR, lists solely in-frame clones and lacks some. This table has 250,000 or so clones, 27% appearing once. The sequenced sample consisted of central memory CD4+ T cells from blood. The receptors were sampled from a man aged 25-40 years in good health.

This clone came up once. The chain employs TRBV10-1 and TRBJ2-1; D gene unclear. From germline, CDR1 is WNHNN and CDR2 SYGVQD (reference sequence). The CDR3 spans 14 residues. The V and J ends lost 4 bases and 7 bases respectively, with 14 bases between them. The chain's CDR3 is CASSGPPNGNEQFF. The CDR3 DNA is TGCGCCAGCAGTGGGCCTCCTAATGGAAATGAGCAGTTCTTC.

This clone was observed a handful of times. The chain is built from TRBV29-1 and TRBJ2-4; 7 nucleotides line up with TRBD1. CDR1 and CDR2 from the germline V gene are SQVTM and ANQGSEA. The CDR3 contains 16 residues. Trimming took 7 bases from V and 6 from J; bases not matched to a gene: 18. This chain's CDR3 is CSASLTSGTVRNIQYF. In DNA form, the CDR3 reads TGCAGCGCTTCTCTCACCTCCGGGACAGTCAGAAACATTCAGTACTTC.

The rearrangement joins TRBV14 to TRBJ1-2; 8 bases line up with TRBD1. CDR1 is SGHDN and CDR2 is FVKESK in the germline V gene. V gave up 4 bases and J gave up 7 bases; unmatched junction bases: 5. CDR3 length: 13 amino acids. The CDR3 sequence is CASSPDRVSGYTF. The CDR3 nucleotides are TGTGCCAGCAGCCCGGACAGGGTTTCTGGCTACACCTTC.

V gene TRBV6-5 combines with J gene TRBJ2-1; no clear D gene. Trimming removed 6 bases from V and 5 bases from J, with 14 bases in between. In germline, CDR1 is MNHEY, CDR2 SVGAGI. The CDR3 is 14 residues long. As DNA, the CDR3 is TGTGCCAGCAGCGAAGCGACTCGACACAATGAGCAGTTCTTC. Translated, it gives CASSEATRHNEQFF.

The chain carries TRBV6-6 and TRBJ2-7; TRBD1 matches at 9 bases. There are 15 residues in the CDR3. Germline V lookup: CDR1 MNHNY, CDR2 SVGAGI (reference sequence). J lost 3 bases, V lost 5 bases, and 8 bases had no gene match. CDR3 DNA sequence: TGTGCCAGCAGTCCCCCGGGACAGGGAAACTACGAGCAGTACTTC. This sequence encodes CASSPPGQGNYEQYF.

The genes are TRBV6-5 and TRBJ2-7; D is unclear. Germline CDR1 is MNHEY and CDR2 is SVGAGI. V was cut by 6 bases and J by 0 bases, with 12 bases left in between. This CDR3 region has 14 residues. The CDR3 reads CASRASPSSYEQYF. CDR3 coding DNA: TGTGCCAGCAGGGCCTCACCTAGCTCCTACGAGCAGTACTTC.

The CDR3 DNA reads TGCGCCAGCAGTTCACCCTCTGGCGGGGCTAGCACAGATACGCAGTATTTT. Translating gives CASSSPSGGASTDTQYF. V is TRBV5-1 and J is TRBJ2-3; D might be TRBD2 (6 bases). Germline values: CDR1 SGHRS, CDR2 YFSETQ. CDR3 length: 17 residues. V lost 5 bases, J lost 0 bases, and 19 bases lay in between.

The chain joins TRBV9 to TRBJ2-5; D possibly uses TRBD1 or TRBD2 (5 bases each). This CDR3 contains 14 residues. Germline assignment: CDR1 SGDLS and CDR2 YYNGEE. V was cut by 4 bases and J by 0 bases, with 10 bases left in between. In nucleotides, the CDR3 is TGTGCCAGCAGCTTAACGGGACACCAAGAGACCCAGTACTTC. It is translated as CASSLTGHQETQYF.

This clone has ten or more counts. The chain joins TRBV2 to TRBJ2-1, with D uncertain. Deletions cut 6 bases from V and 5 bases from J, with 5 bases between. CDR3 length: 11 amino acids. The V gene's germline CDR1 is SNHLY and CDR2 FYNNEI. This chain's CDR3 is CASSLNNEQFF. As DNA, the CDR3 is TGTGCCAGCAGCCTCAACAATGAGCAGTTCTTC.